The 22 T cell receptor beta chains presented below share a single source sample, sequenced in a study of T cells after yellow fever vaccination. MiXCR, applied by TCRdb to the 5' RACE reads, yields one record per CDR3 protein. This table holds nearly 550,000 distinct CDR3 sequences, 15% to 20% found once. The source material was PBMCs, sampled 15 days after the yellow fever booster vaccination. Receptors originate from a man aged 25 to 40 who received the YFV17D yellow fever vaccine.

In its sample, this clonotype was seen a few times. The chain links TRBV11-2 to TRBJ2-3; D is unresolved. Trimming removed 2 bases from V and 7 bases from J, with 4 bases in between. Germline V lookup: CDR1 SGHAT, CDR2 FQNNGV. The CDR3 has 11 residues. This CDR3 is CASSLLNTQYF. DNA of the CDR3: TGTGCCAGCAGCTTACTTAATACGCAGTATTTT.

The chain carries TRBV6-2 or TRBV6-3 and TRBJ2-7; D is unclear. CDR1 and CDR2 from the germline V gene are MNHEY and SVGEGT. The CDR3 runs 14 residues. The V end lost 6 bases, the J end lost 3 bases, and 15 bases lay between the germline ends. This CDR3 is CASRLTASIYEQYF. The CDR3, as DNA: TGTGCCAGCAGACTAACAGCTTCCATCTACGAGCAGTACTTC.

The chain employs TRBV6-2 or TRBV6-3 and TRBJ2-7; 8 bases fit TRBD2. Germline loops: CDR1 MNHEY, CDR2 SVGEGT. V shed 10 bases, J shed 3 bases, and the junction held 14 bases outside the gene matches. The CDR3 length is 15 residues. CDR3 nucleotides: TGTGCCACAGCCCAATGGCGGGGGGACAACTACGAGCAGTACTTC. Its translation: CATAQWRGDNYEQYF.

This clonotype was detected only a few times. The chain carries TRBV3-1 and TRBJ2-7; the D gene is possibly TRBD2 (5 bases). V was clipped by 0 bases and J by 4 bases, with 10 bases between them. CDR1 is LGHDT, CDR2 YNNKEL, per germline (reference sequence). The CDR3 is 14 residues long. In DNA, the CDR3 is TGTGCCAGCAGCCAAGATCTAGCATCTTACGAGCAGTACTTC. This sequence encodes CASSQDLASYEQYF.

The chain uses TRBV6-2 or TRBV6-3 and TRBJ2-2; tentatively, D is TRBD2 (6 bases). Trimming shortened V by 6 bases and J by 5 bases, and 19 bases separated the two germline ends. Germline CDR1 reads MNHEY; CDR2 reads SVGEGT. The CDR3 runs to 16 residues. CDR3 in amino acids: CASRTPLAIRTGELFF. The CDR3 region has the DNA TGTGCCAGCAGGACCCCTCTAGCGATCAGAACCGGGGAGCTGTTTTTT.

This clonotype came up a few times. The V call is TRBV5-1, the J call TRBJ2-3, with 15 bases matching TRBD2. The V and J ends lost 3 bases and 4 bases, in that order; junction bases with no gene match: 9. CDR1 and CDR2 (germline): SGHRS, YFSETQ. CDR3 length: 18 amino acids. This chain's CDR3 is CASSSGLAGGQVADTQYF. CDR3 in DNA: TGCGCCAGCAGCTCGGGACTAGCGGGAGGCCAAGTAGCAGATACGCAGTATTTT. Full variable domain (rest looked up from reference TRBV5-1 and TRBJ2-3): KAGVTQTPRYLIKTRGQQVTLSCSPISGHRSVSWYQQTPGQGLQFLFEYFSETQRNKGNFPGRFSGRQFSNSRSEMNVSTLELGDSALYLCASSSGLAGGQVADTQYFGPGTRLTVL.

This clonotype was detected only a few times. The chain is built from TRBV4-2 and TRBJ2-2; D is unclear. Between the trimmed V and J ends, which lost 4 bases and 0 bases, there was a span of 12 bases. Germline CDR1 LGHNA, CDR2 YNFKEQ. The CDR3 is 16 residues long. CDR3 residues: CASSPTHTTNTGELFF. CDR3 in DNA: TGTGCCAGCAGCCCAACCCATACCACGAACACCGGGGAGCTGTTTTTT.

The sample holds a few counts of this clonotype. The chain combines TRBV5-1 with TRBJ2-5; D not certain. This CDR3 region has 13 residues. Trimming stripped 4 bases from V and 7 bases from J, with 14 bases between. CDR1 and CDR2 from the germline V gene are SGHRS and YFSETQ. The DNA for the CDR3 is TGCGCCAGCAGCGGGGTGGTACCGCGGACCCAGTACTTC. This codes for CASSGVVPRTQYF. Full variable domain (outside the CDR3, taken from reference TRBV5-1 and TRBJ2-5): KAGVTQTPRYLIKTRGQQVTLSCSPISGHRSVSWYQQTPGQGLQFLFEYFSETQRNKGNFPGRFSGRQFSNSRSEMNVSTLELGDSALYLCASSGVVPRTQYFGPGTRLLVL.

This clonotype turned up a few times. V gene TRBV5-1 combines with J gene TRBJ2-7; tentatively, D is TRBD1 (5 bases). Looked up from germline, CDR1 is SGHRS and CDR2 is YFSETQ. The germline V and J ends were trimmed by 4 bases and 3 bases, with 17 bases remaining between them. CDR3 length: 15 residues. CDR3 sequence reads: CASSLTIRGIYEQYF. The CDR3 DNA reads as TGCGCCAGCAGCCTCACCATAAGGGGCATCTACGAGCAGTACTTC.

V usage is TRBV7-2 and J usage is TRBJ2-7; the D is unclear. The germline gives CDR1 SGHTA, CDR2 FQGNSA. Trimming pared 2 bases from V and 4 bases from J, leaving 9 bases between. The CDR3 is 13 amino acids. Here the CDR3 reads CASSLMPQYEQYF. Written as DNA, the CDR3 is TGTGCCAGCAGCTTAATGCCCCAATACGAGCAGTACTTC.

This clonotype showed up just a few times. The chain recombines TRBV20-1 with TRBJ2-1; 10 nucleotides match TRBD2. Germline loops: CDR1 DFQATT, CDR2 SNEGSKA (reference sequence). CDR3 length equals 14 residues. Unmatched junction bases numbered 3, after V lost 4 bases and J lost 3 bases. CDR3 nucleotides: TGCAGTGCTACTAGGACTAGCGGCTACAATGAGCAGTTCTTC. It encodes CSATRTSGYNEQFF.

This chain links TRBV7-2 with TRBJ2-5, with D possibly matching TRBD1 (5 bases). The CDR3 sequence is 16 residues long. Trimming pared 2 bases from V and 7 bases from J, leaving 20 bases between. Per the germline V gene, CDR1 is SGHTA and CDR2 is FQGNSA. In DNA, the CDR3 is TGTGCCAGCAGCTTACAAGCCGAGTTGGCAGGGCGGACCCAGTACTTC. Residues: CASSLQAELAGRTQYF.

The J gene is TRBJ1-5, the V gene TRBV12-3 or TRBV12-4, with D unresolved. The CDR3 consists of 15 residues. Trimming removed 8 bases at V and 5 bases at J, with 19 bases between. CDR3: CASGVGYGWDQPQHF. In DNA, the CDR3 is TGTGCCAGCGGTGTTGGGTATGGTTGGGATCAGCCCCAGCATTTT.

This chain connects TRBV5-1 to TRBJ1-5; D is unclear. CDR1 is SGHRS and CDR2 is YFSETQ in the germline V gene. Trimming took 4 bases from V and 5 from J, leaving 10 bases between them. The CDR3 runs 13 residues. In nucleotides, the CDR3 is TGCGCCAGCAGCCGGGATCCCGATCAGCCCCAGCATTTT. It is translated as CASSRDPDQPQHF.

This clonotype was seen only a few times. This sequence joins TRBV6-6 and TRBJ2-3; 7 positions agree with TRBD2. The CDR3 runs 12 residues. The germline gives CDR1 MNHNY, CDR2 SVGAGI (reference sequence). The V segment lost 7 bases and the J segment 4 bases; nucleotides outside the gene matches: 2. In nucleotides, the CDR3 is TGTGCCAGCATGGGGGGGGCAGATACGCAGTATTTT. Its protein product is CASMGGADTQYF.

This clonotype was picked up a small number of times. The rearrangement uses TRBV12-3 or TRBV12-4 and TRBJ2-1, with TRBD2 matching 8 bases. There are 14 residues in the CDR3. The V gene end was trimmed by 2 bases and the J gene end by 9 bases; junction bases not matched to a gene: 6. The CDR3 region is CASSLRGGIGEQFF. As DNA, the CDR3 is TGTGCCAGCAGTTTACGGGGGGGAATCGGTGAGCAGTTCTTC.

The chain links TRBV5-1 to TRBJ2-5, with a tentative D call TRBD2 (7 bases). The CDR3 spans 18 residues. CDR1 and CDR2 (germline): SGHRS, YFSETQ. The V end lost 4 bases, the J end lost 5 bases, and 27 bases lay between the germline ends. The chain's CDR3 is CASSPRGALGSQIETQYF. DNA of the CDR3: TGCGCCAGCAGCCCCCGGGGGGCGCTTGGGTCTCAAATTGAGACCCAGTACTTC.

This chain joins TRBV7-2 and TRBJ2-5; no reliable D call. The CDR3 length is 14 residues. Per germline, CDR1 SGHTA and CDR2 FQGNSA. The V end lost 1 base, the J end lost 1 base, and 7 bases lay between the germline ends. The CDR3, as DNA: TGTGCCAGCAGCTTAGAGCCACTCCAAGAGACCCAGTACTTC. It translates to CASSLEPLQETQYF.

The rearrangement uses TRBV2 and TRBJ1-1; D unresolved. Germline values: CDR1 SNHLY, CDR2 FYNNEI. The CDR3 has 12 residues. V gave up 6 bases and J gave up 10 bases, with 15 bases separating them. The DNA of the CDR3 is TGTGCCAGCAGACCGCTGGGCCCGGGAGCTTTCTTT. Its protein product is CASRPLGPGAFF.

V usage is TRBV6-5 and J usage is TRBJ1-2; D unresolved. The V end was cut by 0 bases, the J end by 4 bases, with 9 bases between. The germline gives CDR1 MNHEY, CDR2 SVGAGI. The CDR3 length is 14 residues. The CDR3 nucleotides are TGTGCCAGCAGTTACTCTCTTCAGGCCTATGGCTACACCTTC. It specifies CASSYSLQAYGYTF.

This clonotype was observed a handful of times. Mismatch with germline at one junction end may stem from a read error. The chain employs TRBV11-2 and TRBJ2-3; 8 bases match TRBD2. From germline, CDR1 is SGHAT and CDR2 FQNNGV. This CDR3 comprises 13 residues. The CDR3 DNA is TGTGCCAGCAGCTTAGACTCCGGGACTAGAGAGGGCTTT. This encodes CASSLDSGTREGF.

The V and J genes are TRBV27 and TRBJ2-2, with TRBD2 matching 11 bases. With 2 bases clipped from V and 5 bases from J, the junction kept 7 bases outside the gene matches. Germline values: CDR1 MNHEY, CDR2 SMNVEV (reference sequence). The CDR3 is made up of 17 amino acids. The chain's CDR3 is CASSLRLRLAGTGELFF. The CDR3 nucleotides are TGTGCCAGCAGTTTAAGGCTAAGACTAGCGGGGACCGGGGAGCTGTTTTTT.